This T cell receptor (beta chain) was identified during a study of OX40 agonist ivuxolimab in advanced cancers. Looking at the study overall: An anti-OX40 (CD134) antibody with agonistic activity, ivuxolimab, was administered to patients. Across the patients, intravenous ivuxolimab was delivered every 2 weeks at 0.01 to 10 mg/kg. Checkpoint inhibitors had been given previously to about 38% of patients. General study points: Compared with CD4+, CD8+ T cells on average had more expanded clones.

Note on this clone: Its antigen is undetermined.

The ends were cut back, 2 bases at V and 6 bases at J, with 13 bases in the middle. Per germline, CDR1 SEHNR and CDR2 FQNEAQ (reference sequence). This CDR3 is 14 amino acids long. TCRdb's copy holds only in-frame clones and misses some; the assay was immunoSEQ multiplex PCR. This sample has 55,000 to 65,000 clones, with about 86% found just once. This chain connects TRBV7-9 to TRBJ1-1; a weak D match, TRBD1 (5 bases). The sample in question was CD4+ or CD8+ T cells sorted from blood, obtained in a trial of the OX40 agonist ivuxolimab. This TCR was sampled from an adult with an advanced solid tumor such as melanoma, head and neck, liver or kidney cancer. For the CDR3, the DNA is TGTGCCAGCAGCTTAATTCAGGGAGGTGCTGAAGCTTTCTTT. It codes for CASSLIQGGAEAFF. The full variable domain, rest sourced from reference TRBV7-9 and TRBJ1-1, is DTGVSQNPRHKITKRGQNVTFRCDPISEHNRLYWYRQTLGQGPEFLTYFQNEAQLEKSRLLSDRFSAERPKGSFSTLEIQRTEQGDSAMYLCASSLIQGGAEAFFGQGTRLTVV.